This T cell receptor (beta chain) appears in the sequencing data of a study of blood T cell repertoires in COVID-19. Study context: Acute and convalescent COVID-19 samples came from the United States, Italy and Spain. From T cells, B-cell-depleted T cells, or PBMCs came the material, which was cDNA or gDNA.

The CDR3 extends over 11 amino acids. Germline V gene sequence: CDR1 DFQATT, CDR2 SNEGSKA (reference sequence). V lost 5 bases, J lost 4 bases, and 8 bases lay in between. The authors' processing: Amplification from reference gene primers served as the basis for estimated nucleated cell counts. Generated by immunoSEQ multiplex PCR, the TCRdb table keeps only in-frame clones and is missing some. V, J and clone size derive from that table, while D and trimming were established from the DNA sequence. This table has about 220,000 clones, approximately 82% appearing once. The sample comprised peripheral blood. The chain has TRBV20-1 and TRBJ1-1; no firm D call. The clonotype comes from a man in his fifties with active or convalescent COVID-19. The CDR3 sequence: CSAAQPTEAFF. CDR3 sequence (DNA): TGCAGTGCTGCACAGCCCACTGAAGCTTTCTTT.